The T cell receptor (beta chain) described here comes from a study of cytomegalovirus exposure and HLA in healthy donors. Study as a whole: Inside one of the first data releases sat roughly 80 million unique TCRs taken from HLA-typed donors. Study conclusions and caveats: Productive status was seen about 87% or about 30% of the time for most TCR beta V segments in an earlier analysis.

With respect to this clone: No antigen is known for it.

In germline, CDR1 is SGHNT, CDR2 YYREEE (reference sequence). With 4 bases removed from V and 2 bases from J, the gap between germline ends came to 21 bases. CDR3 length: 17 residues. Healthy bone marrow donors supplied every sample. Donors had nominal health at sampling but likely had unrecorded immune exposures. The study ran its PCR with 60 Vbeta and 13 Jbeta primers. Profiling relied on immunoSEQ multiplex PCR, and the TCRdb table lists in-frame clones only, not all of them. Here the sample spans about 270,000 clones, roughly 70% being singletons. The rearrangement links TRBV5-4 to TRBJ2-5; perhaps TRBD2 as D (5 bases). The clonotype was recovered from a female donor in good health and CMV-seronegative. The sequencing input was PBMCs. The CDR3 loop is CASSPGFRDTSQETQYF. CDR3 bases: TGTGCCAGCAGCCCGGGGTTTAGAGATACCTCACAAGAGACCCAGTACTTC.